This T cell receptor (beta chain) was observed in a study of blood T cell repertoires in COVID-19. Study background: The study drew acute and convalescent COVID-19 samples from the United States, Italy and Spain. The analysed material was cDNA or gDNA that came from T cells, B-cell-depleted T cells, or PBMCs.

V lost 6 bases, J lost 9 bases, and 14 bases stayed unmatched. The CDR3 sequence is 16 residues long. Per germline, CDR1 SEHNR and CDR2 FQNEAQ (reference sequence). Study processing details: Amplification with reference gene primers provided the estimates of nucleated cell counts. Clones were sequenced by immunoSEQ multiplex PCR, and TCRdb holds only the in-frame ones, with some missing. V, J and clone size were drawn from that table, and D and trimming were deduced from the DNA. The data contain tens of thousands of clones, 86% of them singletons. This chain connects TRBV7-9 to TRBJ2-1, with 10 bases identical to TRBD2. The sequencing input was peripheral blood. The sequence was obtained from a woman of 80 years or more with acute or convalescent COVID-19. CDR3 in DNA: TGTGCCAGCAGTGTCCCCGGAGCGGGGGGGCTGCCTGAGCAGTTCTTC. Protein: CASSVPGAGGLPEQFF.